The T cell receptor (beta chain) described here comes from a study of CD8+ T cells in alopecia areata. Study background: Severity among treated patients was scored by the percentage of scalp area affected. Findings and limits, study-wide: Scalp clonality decreased significantly with tofacitinib, and so did expanded CD8+ clones among the top 100. Scalp samples also yield sequences from resident alphabeta T cells of normal skin. Higher clonality than in normal scalp was seen in lesional scalp, especially alopecia totalis/universalis.

Once RNA had been extracted, it was reverse transcribed into cDNA to act as the sequencing template. The protocol was immunoSEQ multiplex PCR, while the TCRdb copy is restricted to in-frame clones and leaves out a portion. This repertoire shows 100,000 to 150,000 clones, around 60% found once; its top ten account for around 5.7%. CDR3 length: 11 residues. V was pared by 4 bases and J by 11 bases, with 14 bases between. CDR1 DFQATT and CDR2 SNEGSKA come from the germline V gene (reference sequence). Turning to this clone: The antigen remains undetermined.

Treatment given: oral pan-JAK inhibitor, 5-10 mg twice daily. The source was CD4+ T cells sorted from blood, collected at week 4, from a patient treated with tofacitinib. The TCR sequence derives from a human donor with alopecia areata. The chain employs TRBV20-1 and TRBJ1-1, with D maybe TRBD1 (5 bases). The CDR3 sequence: CSAKTGARAFF. The CDR3 DNA is TGCAGTGCTAAAACCGGGGCAAGGGCTTTCTTT.